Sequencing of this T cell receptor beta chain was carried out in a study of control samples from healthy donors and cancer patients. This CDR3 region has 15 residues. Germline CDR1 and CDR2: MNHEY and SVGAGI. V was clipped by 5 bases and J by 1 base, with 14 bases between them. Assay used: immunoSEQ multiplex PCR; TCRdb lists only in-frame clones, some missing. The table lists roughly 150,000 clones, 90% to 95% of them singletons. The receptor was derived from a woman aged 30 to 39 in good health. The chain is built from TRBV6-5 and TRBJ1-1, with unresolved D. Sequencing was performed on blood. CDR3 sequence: CASSRGRIRNTEAFF. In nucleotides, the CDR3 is TGTGCCAGCAGTCGAGGGAGGATTAGGAACACTGAAGCTTTCTTT.